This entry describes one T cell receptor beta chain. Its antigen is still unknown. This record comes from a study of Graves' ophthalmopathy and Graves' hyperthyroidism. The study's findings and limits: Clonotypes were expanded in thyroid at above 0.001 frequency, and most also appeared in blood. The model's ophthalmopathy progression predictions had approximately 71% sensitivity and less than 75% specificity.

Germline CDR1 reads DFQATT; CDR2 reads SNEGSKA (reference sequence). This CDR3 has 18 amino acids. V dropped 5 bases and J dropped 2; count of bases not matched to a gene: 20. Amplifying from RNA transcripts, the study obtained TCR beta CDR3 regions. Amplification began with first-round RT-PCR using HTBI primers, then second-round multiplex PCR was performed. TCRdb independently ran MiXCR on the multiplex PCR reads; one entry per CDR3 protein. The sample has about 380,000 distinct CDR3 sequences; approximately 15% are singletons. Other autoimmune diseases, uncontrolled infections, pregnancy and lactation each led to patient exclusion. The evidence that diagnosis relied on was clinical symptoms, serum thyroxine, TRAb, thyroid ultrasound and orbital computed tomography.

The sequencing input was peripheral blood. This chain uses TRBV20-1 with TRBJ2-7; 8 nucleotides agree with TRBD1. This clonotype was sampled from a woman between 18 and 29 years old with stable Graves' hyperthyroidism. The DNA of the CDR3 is TGCAGTGCTTGGACAGGGTACGATGGGCGATCGTTTCCCTACGAGCAGTACTTC. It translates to CSAWTGYDGRSFPYEQYF.